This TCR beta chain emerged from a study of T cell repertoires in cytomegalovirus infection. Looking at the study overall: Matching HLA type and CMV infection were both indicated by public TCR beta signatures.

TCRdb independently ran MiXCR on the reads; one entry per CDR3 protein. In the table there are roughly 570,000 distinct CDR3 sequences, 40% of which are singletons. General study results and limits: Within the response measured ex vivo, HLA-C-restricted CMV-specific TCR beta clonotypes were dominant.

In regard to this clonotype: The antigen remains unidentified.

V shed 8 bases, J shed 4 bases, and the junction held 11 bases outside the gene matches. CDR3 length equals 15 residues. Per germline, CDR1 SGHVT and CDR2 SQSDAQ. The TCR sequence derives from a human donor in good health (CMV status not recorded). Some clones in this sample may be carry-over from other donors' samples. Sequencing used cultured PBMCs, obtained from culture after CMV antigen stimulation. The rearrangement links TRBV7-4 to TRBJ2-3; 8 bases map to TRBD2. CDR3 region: CASDYGGARPDTQYF. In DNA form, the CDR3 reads TGTGCCAGCGATTACGGGGGGGCGCGCCCAGATACGCAGTATTTT.